These 22 T cell receptor beta chains were all obtained from the same sample, sequenced in a study of blood T cell repertoires in COVID-19. Only in-frame clones appear in the TCRdb table, and some are missing; sequencing was by immunoSEQ multiplex PCR. The top ten clones hold around a tenth of a sample with hundreds of thousands of clones, around 91% of them seen once. The sample taken for sequencing was PBMCs or T cells enriched from blood (not recorded which). These receptor sequences come from a woman in her thirties or forties who had recovered from COVID-19.

V usage is TRBV21-1 and J usage is TRBJ1-5; the table names TRBD1, a call not compared with the DNA. TRBV21-1 has pseudogene status. This CDR3 contains 13 residues. This CDR3 reads CASRRDNNQPQHF. Here the CDR3 DNA reads TGTGCCAGCAGGAGGGACAATAATCAGCCCCAGCATTTT.

Notes on this clone: Distinct nucleotide sequences in the sample also encode this CDR3. The chain combines TRBV3-1 (or the pseudogene TRBV3-2) with TRBJ1-3, with D possibly matching TRBD1 (5 bases). In germline, CDR1 is LGHDT, CDR2 YNNKEL (reference sequence). The CDR3 loop spans 14 amino acids. The ends were cut back, 3 bases at V and 4 bases at J, with 10 bases in the middle. The CDR3 protein is CASSQQGSGNTIYF. CDR3 sequence (DNA): TGTGCCAGCAGCCAGCAGGGTTCCGGAAACACCATATATTTT.

The rearrangement uses TRBV7-2 and TRBJ2-1; 7 nucleotides agree with TRBD1. CDR3 length equals 15 residues. Trimming at V came to 5 bases and at J to 2 bases, leaving 6 bases not matched to a gene. The V gene's germline CDR1 is SGHTA and CDR2 FQGNSA. CDR3 in amino acids: CASSKTGEPYNEQFF. In DNA, the CDR3 is TGTGCCAGCAGCAAAACAGGGGAACCCTACAATGAGCAGTTCTTC.

The chain combines TRBV30 with TRBJ1-1, with D possibly being TRBD1 (5 bases). With 5 bases removed from V and 0 bases from J, the gap between germline ends came to 7 bases. This CDR3 has 12 residues. The germline gives CDR1 GTSNPN, CDR2 SVGIG (reference sequence). The CDR3 sequence is CAWDRLNTEAFF. The CDR3 DNA is TGTGCCTGGGACAGATTGAACACTGAAGCTTTCTTT.

This chain joins TRBV7-3 and TRBJ2-7, with TRBD2 matching over 9 bases. With V trimmed by 4 bases and J by 7 bases, 5 bases remained unmatched. The CDR3 has 13 residues. Germline V gene lookup returns CDR1 SGHTA and CDR2 FQGTGA. DNA of the CDR3: TGTGCCAGCAGCTCCTCTAGCGGGGCAGAGCAGTACTTC. It is translated as CASSSSSGAEQYF.

The chain has TRBV7-2 and TRBJ2-3; tentatively, D is TRBD2 (6 bases). The length of the CDR3 is 17 residues. The V and J ends lost 1 base and 4 bases respectively, with 18 bases between them. Germline-derived CDR1 and CDR2 are SGHTA and FQGNSA. CDR3 protein: CASSLETRVARADTQYF. The CDR3 DNA sequence: TGTGCCAGCAGCTTAGAGACTAGGGTCGCGCGGGCAGATACGCAGTATTTT.

This chain uses TRBV5-1 with TRBJ2-4; 7 bases match TRBD1. From germline, CDR1 is SGHRS and CDR2 YFSETQ. V lost 1 base, J lost 7 bases, and 5 bases stayed unmatched. The CDR3 runs 14 residues. CDR3 amino acids: CASSLRQGTNIQYF. For the CDR3, the DNA is TGCGCCAGCAGCTTGCGACAGGGTACGAACATTCAGTACTTC.

The chain has TRBV5-1 and TRBJ2-5; no firm D call. The CDR3 runs 12 residues. The V gene's germline CDR1 is SGHRS and CDR2 YFSETQ. Between the trimmed V and J ends, which lost 8 bases and 1 base, there was a span of 9 bases. CDR3 residues: CASGVTQETQYF. The CDR3 DNA sequence: TGCGCCAGTGGAGTGACCCAAGAGACCCAGTACTTC. The full variable domain, rest sourced from reference TRBV5-1 and TRBJ2-5, is KAGVTQTPRYLIKTRGQQVTLSCSPISGHRSVSWYQQTPGQGLQFLFEYFSETQRNKGNFPGRFSGRQFSNSRSEMNVSTLELGDSALYLCASGVTQETQYFGPGTRLLVL.

The rearrangement links TRBV3-1 (or the pseudogene TRBV3-2) to TRBJ1-2, with TRBD1 identical over 8 bases. Per the germline V gene, CDR1 is LGHDT and CDR2 is YNNKEL (reference sequence). This CDR3 comprises 14 residues. Germline trimming cut 4 bases from V and 5 bases from J; bases unmatched to any gene: 6. The CDR3 DNA is TGTGCCAGCAGCCCCCTACAGGGGGAATATGGCTACACCTTC. It translates to CASSPLQGEYGYTF.

The table lists this clone with a count of one. The chain employs TRBV6-1 and TRBJ2-7, with a possible D match to TRBD2 (5 bases). Germline V lookup: CDR1 MNHNS, CDR2 SASEGT. Trimming shortened V by 3 bases and J by 5 bases, and 14 bases separated the two germline ends. This CDR3 region has 14 residues. The CDR3 here is CASSDLGEGHEQYF. CDR3 coding DNA: TGTGCCAGCAGTGACCTCGGGGAAGGCCACGAGCAGTACTTC.

Concerning this clone: Mismatch with germline at one junction end may stem from a read error. The chain links TRBV6-2 or TRBV6-3 to TRBJ2-7; TRBD2 might be the D (6 bases). This CDR3 has 13 amino acids. Germline CDR1 is MNHEY and CDR2 is SVGEGT. This CDR3 reads CASSYLFTGTLDF. In nucleotides, the CDR3 is TGTGCCAGCAGTTACTTGTTCACCGGGACTTTGGACTTC.

This chain joins TRBV5-4 and TRBJ1-2; D might be TRBD1 (6 bases). The CDR3 is 15 residues long. Trimming stripped 2 bases from V and 3 bases from J, with 14 bases between. Germline CDR1 and CDR2: SGHNT and YYREEE (reference sequence). The CDR3 coding sequence is TGTGCCAGCAGCTTTAGGGGGGGCTCACACTATGGCTACACCTTC. The encoded protein is CASSFRGGSHYGYTF.

The chain couples TRBV18 to TRBJ2-3; the match to TRBD1 covers 11 bases. The germline V gene has CDR1 KGHSH and CDR2 LQKENI. J lost 0 bases, V lost 2 bases, and 10 bases had no gene match. The CDR3 is 19 amino acids. The CDR3 loop is CASSPRTGGLHRSTDTQYF. Written as DNA, the CDR3 is TGTGCCAGCTCACCAAGGACAGGGGGCTTACATAGAAGCACAGATACGCAGTATTTT. Filled out from reference TRBV18 and TRBJ2-3, the complete variable domain reads NAGVMQNPRHLVRRRGQEARLRCSPMKGHSHVYWYRQLPEEGLKFMVYLQKENIIDESGMPKERFSAEFPKEGPSILRIQQVVRGDSAAYFCASSPRTGGLHRSTDTQYFGPGTRLTVL.

This chain joins TRBV9 and TRBJ1-2; D unresolved. Per germline, CDR1 SGDLS and CDR2 YYNGEE. V was trimmed by 0 bases and J by 6 bases, leaving 15 bases between them. CDR3 size: 15 residues. This CDR3 reads CASSVVADYFDGYTF. The CDR3 nucleotides read TGTGCCAGCAGCGTAGTGGCGGACTATTTCGATGGCTACACCTTC.

The gene calls are TRBV24-1 and TRBJ2-2, with D unresolved. The germline V gene encodes CDR1 KGHDR and CDR2 SFDVKD. Trimming took 9 bases from V and 2 from J, leaving 6 bases between them. The CDR3 length is 12 residues. CDR3 protein: CATAGNTGELFF. CDR3 DNA sequence: TGTGCCACCGCAGGAAACACCGGGGAGCTGTTTTTT.

V is TRBV5-4 and J is TRBJ2-1; 12 bases map to TRBD2. From germline, CDR1 is SGHNT and CDR2 YYREEE (reference sequence). The V segment lost 3 bases and the J segment 10 bases; nucleotides outside the gene matches: 14. CDR3 size: 17 residues. The CDR3 nucleotides read TGTGCCAGCAGCTCACTACTAGCGGGGGGCCGGAATAGGGAGCAGTTCTTC. Its protein product is CASSSLLAGGRNREQFF.

The CDR3: CASSLGQSFYEQYF. In DNA, the CDR3 is TGTGCCAGCAGCTTGGGTCAGTCTTTCTACGAGCAGTACTTC. V usage is TRBV5-4 and J usage is TRBJ2-7; no reliable D call. Germline CDR1 SGHNT, CDR2 YYREEE (reference sequence). V was pared by 0 bases and J by 3 bases, with 10 bases between. The length of the CDR3 is 14 residues.

This sequence joins TRBV2 and TRBJ2-1; the match to TRBD2 covers 8 bases. This CDR3 contains 17 residues. Unmatched junction bases numbered 16, after V lost 4 bases and J lost 8 bases. Germline CDR1 and CDR2: SNHLY and FYNNEI. The CDR3 is CASSVRSGRGVIDEQFF. Here the CDR3 DNA reads TGTGCCAGCAGTGTTAGGAGCGGGAGAGGGGTCATTGATGAGCAGTTCTTC. Looking up the rest from reference TRBV2 and TRBJ2-1 gives the full variable domain: EPEVTQTPSHQVTQMGQEVILRCVPISNHLYFYWYRQILGQKVEFLVSFYNNEISEKSEIFDDQFSVERPDGSNFTLKIRSTKLEDSAMYFCASSVRSGRGVIDEQFFGPGTRLTVL.

The rearrangement joins TRBV18 to TRBJ2-1; possibly TRBD2 for D (6 bases). V lost 3 bases and J 2 bases, leaving 11 bases between the germline ends. The CDR3 is made up of 15 amino acids. Germline V lookup: CDR1 KGHSH, CDR2 LQKENI. CDR3 in amino acids: CASSPGDFTYNEQFF. In DNA, the CDR3 is TGTGCCAGCTCACCCGGGGACTTTACCTACAATGAGCAGTTCTTC.

The V gene is TRBV7-9, the J gene TRBJ1-4, with a tentative D call TRBD1 (6 bases). CDR1 and CDR2 from the germline V gene are SEHNR and FQNEAQ (reference sequence). This CDR3 has 15 amino acids. V lost 5 bases, J lost 0 bases, and 10 bases lay in between. CDR3 region: CASSLGQSTNEKLFF. CDR3 coding DNA: TGTGCCAGCAGCCTAGGACAGTCAACTAATGAAAAACTGTTTTTT.

The V call is TRBV24-1, the J call TRBJ2-2, with 13 bases aligning to TRBD2. The CDR3 sequence is 16 residues long. The junction had 2 bases not matched to a gene; V was cut back by 3 bases and J by 5 bases. Looked up from germline, CDR1 is KGHDR and CDR2 is SFDVKD. The CDR3 DNA sequence: TGTGCCACCAGTGATGGACTAGCGGGAGTTACCGGGGAGCTGTTTTTT. It codes for CATSDGLAGVTGELFF.

J is TRBJ2-5 and V is TRBV28; possible D gene TRBD2, 6 bases. Trimming removed 7 bases at V and 5 bases at J, with 20 bases between. This CDR3 has 15 amino acids. CDR1 and CDR2 (germline): MDHEN, SYDVKM. Here the CDR3 reads CASKSGDFGWETQYF. CDR3 in DNA: TGTGCCAGCAAATCGGGGGACTTCGGGTGGGAGACCCAGTACTTC.